This T cell receptor (beta chain) was recovered during a study of T cells in localized non-small cell lung cancer. Trimming left V 4 bases short and J 4 bases short, with 8 bases between. Per germline, CDR1 MGHRA and CDR2 YSYEKL. This CDR3 has 13 residues. Produced via immunoSEQ multiplex PCR; TCRdb's table is partial and in-frame only. The table has around 48,000 clones, 70% to 80% seen once. The TCR originated in a man aged 35 to 69 with stage I squamous cell lung carcinoma. J is TRBJ1-5 and V is TRBV4-1; a possible D gene is TRBD1 (5 bases). The sample here was peripheral blood, taken before any cancer treatment. CDR3 loop: CASSRQQNQPQHF. CDR3 bases: TGCGCCAGCAGCCGACAGCAGAATCAGCCCCAGCATTTT.